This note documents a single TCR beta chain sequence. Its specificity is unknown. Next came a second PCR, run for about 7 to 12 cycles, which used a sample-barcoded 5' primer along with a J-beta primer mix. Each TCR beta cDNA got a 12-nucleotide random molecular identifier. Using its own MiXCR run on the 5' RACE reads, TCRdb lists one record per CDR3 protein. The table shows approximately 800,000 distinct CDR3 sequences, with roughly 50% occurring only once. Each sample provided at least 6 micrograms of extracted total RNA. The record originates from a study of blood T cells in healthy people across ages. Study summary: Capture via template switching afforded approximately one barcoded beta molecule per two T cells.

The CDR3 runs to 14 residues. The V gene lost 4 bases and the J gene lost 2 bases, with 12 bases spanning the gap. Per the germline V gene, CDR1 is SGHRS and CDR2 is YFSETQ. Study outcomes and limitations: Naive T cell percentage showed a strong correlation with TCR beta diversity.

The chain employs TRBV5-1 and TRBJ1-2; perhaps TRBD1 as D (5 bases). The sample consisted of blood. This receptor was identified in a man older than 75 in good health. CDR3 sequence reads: CASSVDGGNYGYTF. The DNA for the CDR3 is TGCGCCAGCAGCGTGGATGGGGGGAACTATGGCTACACCTTC.